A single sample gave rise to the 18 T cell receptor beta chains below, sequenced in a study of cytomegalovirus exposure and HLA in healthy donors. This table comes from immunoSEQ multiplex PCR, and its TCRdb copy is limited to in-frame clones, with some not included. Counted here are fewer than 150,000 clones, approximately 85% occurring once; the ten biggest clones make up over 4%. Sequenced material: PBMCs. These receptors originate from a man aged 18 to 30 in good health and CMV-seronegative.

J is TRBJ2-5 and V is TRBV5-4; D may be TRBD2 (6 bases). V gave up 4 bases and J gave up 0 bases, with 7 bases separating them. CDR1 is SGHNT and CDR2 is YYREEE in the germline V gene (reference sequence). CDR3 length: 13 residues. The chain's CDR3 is CASSGEDQETQYF. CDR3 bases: TGTGCCAGCAGCGGGGAGGACCAAGAGACCCAGTACTTC.

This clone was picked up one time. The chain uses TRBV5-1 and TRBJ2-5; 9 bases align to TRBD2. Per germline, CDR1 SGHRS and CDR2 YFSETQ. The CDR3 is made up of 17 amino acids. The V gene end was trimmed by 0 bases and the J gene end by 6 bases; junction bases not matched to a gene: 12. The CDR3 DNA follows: TGCGCCAGCAGCTTGGAAGTTGCGGGAGGGCCCTCGAAGACCCAGTACTTC. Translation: CASSLEVAGGPSKTQYF.

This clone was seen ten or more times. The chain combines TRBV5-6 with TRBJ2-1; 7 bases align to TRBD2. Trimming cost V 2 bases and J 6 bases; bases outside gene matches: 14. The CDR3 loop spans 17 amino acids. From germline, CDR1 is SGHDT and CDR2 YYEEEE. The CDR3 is CASSLSLRAGSFNEQFF. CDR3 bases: TGTGCCAGCAGCTTATCTCTAAGAGCGGGGAGCTTCAATGAGCAGTTCTTC. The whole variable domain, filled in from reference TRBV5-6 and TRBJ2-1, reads DAGVTQSPTHLIKTRGQQVTLRCSPKSGHDTVSWYQQALGQGPQFIFQYYEEEERQRGNFPDRFSGHQFPNYSSELNVNALLLGDSALYLCASSLSLRAGSFNEQFFGPGTRLTVL.

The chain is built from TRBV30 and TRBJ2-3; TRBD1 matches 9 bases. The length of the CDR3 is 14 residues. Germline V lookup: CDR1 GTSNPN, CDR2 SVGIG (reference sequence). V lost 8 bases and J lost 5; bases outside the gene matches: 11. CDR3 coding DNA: TGTGCCGCCGGACGGGACAGGGTGAAAGATACGCAGTATTTT. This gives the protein CAAGRDRVKDTQYF.

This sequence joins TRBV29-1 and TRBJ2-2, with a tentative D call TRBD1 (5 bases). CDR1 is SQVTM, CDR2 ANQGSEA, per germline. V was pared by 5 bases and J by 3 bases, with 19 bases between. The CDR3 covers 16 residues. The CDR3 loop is CSVRGRAQRDTGELFF. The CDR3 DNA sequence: TGCAGCGTTAGAGGCAGGGCTCAAAGGGACACCGGGGAGCTGTTTTTT.

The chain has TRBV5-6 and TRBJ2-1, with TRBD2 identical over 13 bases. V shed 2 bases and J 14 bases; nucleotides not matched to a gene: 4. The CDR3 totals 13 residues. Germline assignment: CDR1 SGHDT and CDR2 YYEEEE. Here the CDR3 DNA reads TGTGCCAGCAGCTTAGGACTAGCGGGAGTCAAGTTCTTC. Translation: CASSLGLAGVKFF.

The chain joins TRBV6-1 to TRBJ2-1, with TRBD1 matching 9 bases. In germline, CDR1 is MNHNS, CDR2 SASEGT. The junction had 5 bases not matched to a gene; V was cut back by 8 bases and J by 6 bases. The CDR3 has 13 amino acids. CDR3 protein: CASSGTGSNEQFF. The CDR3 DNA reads TGTGCCAGCTCCGGGACAGGGTCCAATGAGCAGTTCTTC.

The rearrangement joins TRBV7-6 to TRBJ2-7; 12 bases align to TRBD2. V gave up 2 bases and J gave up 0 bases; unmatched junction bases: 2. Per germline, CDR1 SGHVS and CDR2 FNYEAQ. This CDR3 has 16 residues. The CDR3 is CASSLTSGGLSYEQYF. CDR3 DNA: TGTGCCAGCAGCTTAACTAGCGGGGGGCTCTCCTACGAGCAGTACTTC. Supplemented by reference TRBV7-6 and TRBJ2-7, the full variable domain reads GAGVSQSPRYKVTKRGQDVALRCDPISGHVSLYWYRQALGQGPEFLTYFNYEAQQDKSGLPNDRFSAERPEGSISTLTIQRTEQRDSAMYRCASSLTSGGLSYEQYFGPGTRLTVT.

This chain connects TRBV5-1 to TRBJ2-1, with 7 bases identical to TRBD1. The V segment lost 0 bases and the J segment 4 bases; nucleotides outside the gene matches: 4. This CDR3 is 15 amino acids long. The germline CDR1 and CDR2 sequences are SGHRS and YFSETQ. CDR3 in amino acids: CASSLEQGRYNEQFF. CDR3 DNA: TGCGCCAGCAGCTTGGAACAGGGGCGGTACAATGAGCAGTTCTTC.

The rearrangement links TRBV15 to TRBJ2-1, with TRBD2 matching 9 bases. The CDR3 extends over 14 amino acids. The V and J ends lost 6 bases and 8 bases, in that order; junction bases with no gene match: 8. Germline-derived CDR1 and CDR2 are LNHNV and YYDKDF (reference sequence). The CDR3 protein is CATRAGGGMDEQFF. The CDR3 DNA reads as TGTGCCACCAGGGCGGGAGGGGGTATGGATGAGCAGTTCTTC. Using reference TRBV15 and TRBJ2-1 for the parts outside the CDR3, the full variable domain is DAMVIQNPRYQVTQFGKPVTLSCSQTLNHNVMYWYQQKSSQAPKLLFHYYDKDFNNEADTPDNFQSRRPNTSFCFLDIRSPGLGDTAMYLCATRAGGGMDEQFFGPGTRLTVL.

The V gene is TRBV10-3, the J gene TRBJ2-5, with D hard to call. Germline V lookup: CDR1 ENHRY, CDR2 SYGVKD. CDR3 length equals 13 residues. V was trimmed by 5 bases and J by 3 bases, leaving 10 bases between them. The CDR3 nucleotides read TGTGCCATCAGTCCTAATTCCGAAGAGACCCAGTACTTC. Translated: CAISPNSEETQYF.

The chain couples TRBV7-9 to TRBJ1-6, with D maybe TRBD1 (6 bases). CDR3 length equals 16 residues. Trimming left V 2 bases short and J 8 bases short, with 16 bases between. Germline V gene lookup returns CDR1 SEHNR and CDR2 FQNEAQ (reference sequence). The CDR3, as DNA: TGTGCCAGCAGCTTATCGGCGGGGGCTGCCTATTCACCCCTCCACTTT. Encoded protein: CASSLSAGAAYSPLHF.

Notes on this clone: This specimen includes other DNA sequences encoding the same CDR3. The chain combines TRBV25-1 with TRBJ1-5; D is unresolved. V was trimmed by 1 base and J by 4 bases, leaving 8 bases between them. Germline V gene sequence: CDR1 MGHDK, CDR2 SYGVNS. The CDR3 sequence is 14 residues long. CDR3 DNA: TGTGCCAGCAGTGAATCAAGAGGGAATCAGCCCCAGCATTTT. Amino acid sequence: CASSESRGNQPQHF.

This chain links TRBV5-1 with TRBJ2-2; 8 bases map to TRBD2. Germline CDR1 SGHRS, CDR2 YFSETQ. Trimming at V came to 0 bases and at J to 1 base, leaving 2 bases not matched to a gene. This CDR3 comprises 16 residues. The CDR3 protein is CASSLGLAGNTGELFF. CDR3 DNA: TGCGCCAGCAGCTTGGGGCTAGCGGGGAACACCGGGGAGCTGTTTTTT.

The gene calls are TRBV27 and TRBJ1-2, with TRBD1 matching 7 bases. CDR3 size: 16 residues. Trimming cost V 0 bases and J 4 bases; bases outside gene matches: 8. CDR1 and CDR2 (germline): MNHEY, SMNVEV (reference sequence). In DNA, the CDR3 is TGTGCCAGCAGTTTATCCCCGACAGGGTTTGCCTATGGCTACACCTTC. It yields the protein CASSLSPTGFAYGYTF.

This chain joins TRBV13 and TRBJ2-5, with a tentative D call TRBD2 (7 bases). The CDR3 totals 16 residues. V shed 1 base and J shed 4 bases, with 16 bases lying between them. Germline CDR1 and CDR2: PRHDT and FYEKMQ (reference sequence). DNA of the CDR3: TGTGCCAGCAGCTTAGTGGCCGGGGGGCTCAGAGAGACCCAGTACTTC. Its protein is CASSLVAGGLRETQYF. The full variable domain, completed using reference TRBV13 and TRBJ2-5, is AAGVIQSPRHLIKEKRETATLKCYPIPRHDTVYWYQQGPGQDPQFLISFYEKMQSDKGSIPDRFSAQQFSDYHSELNMSSLELGDSALYFCASSLVAGGLRETQYFGPGTRLLVL.

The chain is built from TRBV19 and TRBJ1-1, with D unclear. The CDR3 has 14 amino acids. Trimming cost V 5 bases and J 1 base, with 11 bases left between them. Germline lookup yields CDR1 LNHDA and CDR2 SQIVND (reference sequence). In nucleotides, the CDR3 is TGTGCCAGTAGTGGATCGGGGAGGAACACTGAAGCTTTCTTT. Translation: CASSGSGRNTEAFF.

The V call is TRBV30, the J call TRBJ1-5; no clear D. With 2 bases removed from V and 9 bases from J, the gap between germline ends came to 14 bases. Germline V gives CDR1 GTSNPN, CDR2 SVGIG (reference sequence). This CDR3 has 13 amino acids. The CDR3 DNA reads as TGTGCCTGGAGTCCTACCGATTCGCCGCCCCAGCATTTT. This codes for CAWSPTDSPPQHF.